One sample yielded the 22 T cell receptor beta chains listed below, sequenced in a study of T cell responses to AZD1222 COVID-19 vaccine. Some clones are missing from TCRdb's copy, which holds only in-frame ones; the method was immunoSEQ multiplex PCR. The repertoire holds about 150,000 clones, with 90% as singletons. Specimen: peripheral blood, collected 28 days after the second AZD1222 dose. These receptors all stem from an adult who received the AZD1222 COVID-19 vaccine.

This clone was detected once. J is TRBJ2-7 and V is TRBV3-1 (or the pseudogene TRBV3-2); 8 nucleotides align to TRBD2. Per the germline V gene, CDR1 is LGHDT and CDR2 is YNNKEL (reference sequence). The CDR3 is 17 amino acids. Trimming cost V 3 bases and J 3 bases; bases outside gene matches: 13. The CDR3 sequence is CASSQRGVLAGYYEQYF. For the CDR3, the DNA is TGTGCCAGCAGCCAGAGGGGGGTGCTAGCGGGCTACTACGAGCAGTACTTC.

The V and J genes are TRBV7-2 and TRBJ1-5; 7 nucleotides match TRBD1. Losses at the gene ends were 3 bases for V and 4 bases for J; bases not matched to a gene: 3. This CDR3 is 14 amino acids long. CDR1 and CDR2 (germline): SGHTA, FQGNSA. The CDR3 protein is CASSLTGPNQPQHF. CDR3 coding DNA: TGTGCCAGCAGCTTGACAGGGCCTAATCAGCCCCAGCATTTT.

V is TRBV6-6 and J is TRBJ1-1; no reliable D call. Trimming shortened V by 0 bases and J by 3 bases, and 5 bases separated the two germline ends. The CDR3 loop spans 13 amino acids. The germline V gene has CDR1 MNHNY and CDR2 SVGAGI (reference sequence). The CDR3: CASSYSLDTEAFF. The CDR3 bases are TGTGCCAGCAGTTACTCGTTGGACACTGAAGCTTTCTTT.

This chain connects TRBV12-3 or TRBV12-4 to TRBJ1-1; 8 bases agree with TRBD1. The V gene end was trimmed by 7 bases and the J gene end by 2 bases; junction bases not matched to a gene: 0. The CDR3 consists of 12 residues. The DNA for the CDR3 is TGTGCCAGCACAGGGGGCAACACTGAAGCTTTCTTT. Translating gives CASTGGNTEAFF.

This clone has a single count. The gene calls are TRBV5-4 and TRBJ1-1; D is perhaps TRBD1 (5 bases). CDR3 length equals 14 residues. Germline V gives CDR1 SGHNT, CDR2 YYREEE (reference sequence). The V end lost 2 bases, the J end lost 4 bases, and 12 bases lay between the germline ends. This CDR3 is CASSLGAGSTEAFF. The CDR3 DNA reads as TGTGCCAGCAGCTTAGGTGCAGGGTCCACTGAAGCTTTCTTT. Full variable domain (remainder filled in from reference TRBV5-4 and TRBJ1-1): ETGVTQSPTHLIKTRGQQVTLRCSSQSGHNTVSWYQQALGQGPQFIFQYYREEENGRGNFPPRFSGLQFPNYSSELNVNALELDDSALYLCASSLGAGSTEAFFGQGTRLTVV.

The chain carries TRBV6-5 and TRBJ1-3; 8 bases line up with TRBD1. The germline V gene encodes CDR1 MNHEY and CDR2 SVGAGI. The junction had 4 bases not matched to a gene; V was cut back by 6 bases and J by 0 bases. The CDR3 is made up of 15 amino acids. CDR3 residues: CASRAQGASGNTIYF. CDR3 coding DNA: TGTGCCAGCAGAGCTCAGGGGGCCTCTGGAAACACCATATATTTT.

The CDR3 loop reads CASSLGQATSPLHF. In DNA form, the CDR3 reads TGTGCCAGCAGTTTAGGACAGGCTACTTCACCCCTCCACTTT. V gene TRBV28 combines with J gene TRBJ1-6; the match to TRBD1 covers 7 bases. V shed 2 bases, J shed 9 bases, and the junction held 4 bases outside the gene matches. This CDR3 is 14 amino acids long. Looked up from germline, CDR1 is MDHEN and CDR2 is SYDVKM.

This clone was seen more than once but under ten times. V gene TRBV7-3 combines with J gene TRBJ2-1; TRBD2 agrees at 10 bases. Germline lookup yields CDR1 SGHTA and CDR2 FQGTGA. The J segment lost 4 bases and the V segment lost 2 bases, leaving 8 bases of the junction unmatched. This CDR3 has 17 amino acids. The CDR3, as DNA: TGTGCCAGCAGCTTAGTATTTGAGCGGGAGGGGTACAATGAGCAGTTCTTC. It yields the protein CASSLVFEREGYNEQFF.

This chain joins TRBV7-8 and TRBJ1-2, with D unclear. Germline loops: CDR1 SGHVS, CDR2 FQNEAQ. V was pared by 2 bases and J by 4 bases, with 11 bases between. The CDR3 is made up of 14 amino acids. CDR3 DNA: TGTGCCAGCAGCTTATCCACCGTTCTCTATGGCTACACCTTC. Its protein product is CASSLSTVLYGYTF.

The V call is TRBV6-5, the J call TRBJ2-2; the D gene could be TRBD1 or TRBD2 (6 bases each). Trimming cost V 10 bases and J 4 bases, with 19 bases left between them. Germline lookup yields CDR1 MNHEY and CDR2 SVGAGI. The CDR3 is made up of 15 amino acids. The CDR3 loop is CANKPIQGGTGELFF. CDR3 coding DNA: TGTGCCAACAAGCCCATACAGGGAGGCACCGGGGAGCTGTTTTTT.

The V gene is TRBV27, the J gene TRBJ1-5; D is uncertain. This CDR3 has 10 residues. Germline V gene sequence: CDR1 MNHEY, CDR2 SMNVEV (reference sequence). Trimming cost V 10 bases and J 9 bases, with 10 bases left between them. The CDR3 spells CATIFVPQHF. CDR3 DNA: TGTGCCACCATCTTCGTGCCCCAGCATTTT.

The J gene is TRBJ1-1, the V gene TRBV6-1; D remains ambiguous. Germline CDR1 reads MNHNS; CDR2 reads SASEGT. Trimming removed 3 bases at V and 5 bases at J, with 7 bases between. The CDR3 extends over 12 amino acids. The CDR3 protein is CASSDLPTEAFF. The CDR3 DNA sequence: TGTGCCAGCAGTGATCTCCCGACTGAAGCTTTCTTT.

The chain is built from TRBV6-5 and TRBJ1-1; no clear D. The V gene's germline CDR1 is MNHEY and CDR2 SVGAGI. Trimming stripped 4 bases from V and 1 base from J, with 7 bases between. The CDR3 sequence is 13 residues long. The CDR3 nucleotides are TGTGCCAGCAGTTCCACGAGGAACACTGAAGCTTTCTTT. It yields the protein CASSSTRNTEAFF.

This chain joins TRBV7-8 and TRBJ1-3; D is unclear. The CDR3 is made up of 15 amino acids. From germline, CDR1 is SGHVS and CDR2 FQNEAQ. Trimming removed 1 base at V and 4 bases at J, with 11 bases between. The DNA for the CDR3 is TGTGCCAGCAGCTTAGTGACAATCGAGGGAAACACCATATATTTT. Its translation is CASSLVTIEGNTIYF.

This chain links TRBV21-1 with TRBJ2-1. TRBV21-1 is a known pseudogene. CDR3 length: 14 amino acids. This chain's CDR3 is CASSNLIREQPQFF. CDR3 nucleotide sequence: TGTGCCAGCAGCAACCTTATAAGAGAGCAGCCACAGTTCTTC.

This clone was recorded only once. The chain carries TRBV5-1 and TRBJ2-1, with D possibly TRBD2 on 5 matching bases. Looked up from germline, CDR1 is SGHRS and CDR2 is YFSETQ. Trimming removed 3 bases from V and 0 bases from J, with 7 bases in between. The CDR3 has 14 amino acids. The CDR3 DNA sequence: TGCGCCAGCAGCTACGGGAACTCCTACAATGAGCAGTTCTTC. Its protein product is CASSYGNSYNEQFF.

The chain is built from TRBV5-1 and TRBJ1-5; TRBD1 matches 10 bases. Germline CDR1 is SGHRS and CDR2 is YFSETQ. After removal of 3 bases from V and 5 bases from J, the junction contained 5 bases not matched to a gene. The CDR3 runs 15 residues. The CDR3 sequence: CASSWTGTGDQPQHF. DNA for the CDR3: TGCGCCAGCAGCTGGACCGGGACAGGGGATCAGCCCCAGCATTTT.

This clone was found once. The genes are TRBV5-1 and TRBJ2-7, with D possibly called TRBD1 or TRBD2 (6 bases each). Germline assignment: CDR1 SGHRS and CDR2 YFSETQ. The CDR3 extends over 14 amino acids. Trimming removed 2 bases at V and 3 bases at J, with 12 bases between. CDR3 in amino acids: CASSLQGGLYEQYF. As DNA, the CDR3 is TGCGCCAGCAGCTTACAGGGAGGTCTCTACGAGCAGTACTTC.

The chain joins TRBV28 to TRBJ1-6; D is uncertain. CDR1 MDHEN and CDR2 SYDVKM come from the germline V gene. Trimming stripped 5 bases from V and 0 bases from J, with 11 bases between. The CDR3 runs 16 residues. The chain's CDR3 is CASSPLPSSYNSPLHF. CDR3 nucleotides: TGTGCCAGCAGTCCACTACCAAGCTCCTATAATTCACCCCTCCACTTT.

The genes are TRBV7-2 and TRBJ2-5, with D possibly TRBD1 on 5 matching bases. Trimming took off 1 base at V and 9 bases at J, with 12 bases between the two ends. The CDR3 is made up of 13 amino acids. Per the germline V gene, CDR1 is SGHTA and CDR2 is FQGNSA. The CDR3 DNA reads as TGTGCCAGCAGCTTAGACAGAGTAGGGGCCCAGTACTTC. Its protein product is CASSLDRVGAQYF.

The J gene is TRBJ2-1, the V gene TRBV10-3; TRBD2 agrees at 7 bases. CDR3 length: 14 amino acids. The ends lost 10 bases at V and 8 bases at J; junction bases unmatched: 14. Germline V CDR1 and CDR2: ENHRY, SYGVKD. CDR3 DNA: TGTGCCACTATAAAGAGCGGGGCGCGGGATGAGCAGTTCTTC. It encodes CATIKSGARDEQFF.

V usage is TRBV6-4 and J usage is TRBJ1-2; D is uncertain. The CDR3 is 12 residues long. V shed 1 base and J shed 7 bases, with 7 bases lying between them. Per the germline V gene, CDR1 is MRHNA and CDR2 is SNTAGT. CDR3 DNA sequence: TGTGCCAGCAGTGACTGGACTACTGGCTACACCTTC. It yields the protein CASSDWTTGYTF.